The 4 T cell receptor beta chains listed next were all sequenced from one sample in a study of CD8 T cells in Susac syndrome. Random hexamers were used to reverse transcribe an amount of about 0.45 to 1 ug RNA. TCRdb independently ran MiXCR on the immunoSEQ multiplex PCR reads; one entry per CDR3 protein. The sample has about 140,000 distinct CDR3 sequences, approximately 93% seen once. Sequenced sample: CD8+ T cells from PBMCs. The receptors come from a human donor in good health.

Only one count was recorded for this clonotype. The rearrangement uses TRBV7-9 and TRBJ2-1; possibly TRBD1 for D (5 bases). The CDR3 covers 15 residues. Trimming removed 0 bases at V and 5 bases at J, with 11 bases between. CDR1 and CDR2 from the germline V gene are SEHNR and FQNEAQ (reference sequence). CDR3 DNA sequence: TGTGCCAGCAGCTTAGCGAACAGGACCAACAATGAGCAGTTCTTC. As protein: CASSLANRTNNEQFF. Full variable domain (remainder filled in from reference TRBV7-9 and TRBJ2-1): DTGVSQNPRHKITKRGQNVTFRCDPISEHNRLYWYRQTLGQGPEFLTYFQNEAQLEKSRLLSDRFSAERPKGSFSTLEIQRTEQGDSAMYLCASSLANRTNNEQFFGPGTRLTVL.

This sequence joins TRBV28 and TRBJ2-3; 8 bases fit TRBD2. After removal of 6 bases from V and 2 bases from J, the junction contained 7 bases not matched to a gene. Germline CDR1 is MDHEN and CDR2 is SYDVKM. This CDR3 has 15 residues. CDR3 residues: CASRPTSGPTDTQYF. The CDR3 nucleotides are TGTGCCAGCAGGCCAACTAGCGGTCCCACAGATACGCAGTATTTT.

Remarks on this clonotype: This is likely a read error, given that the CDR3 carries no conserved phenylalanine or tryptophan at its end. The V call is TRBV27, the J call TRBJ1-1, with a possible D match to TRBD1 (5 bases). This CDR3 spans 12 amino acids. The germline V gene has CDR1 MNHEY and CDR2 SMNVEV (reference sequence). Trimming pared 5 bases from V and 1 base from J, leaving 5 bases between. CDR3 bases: TGTGCCAGCAGTACAGGGAACACTGAAGCTTTCCTT. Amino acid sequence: CASSTGNTEAFL.

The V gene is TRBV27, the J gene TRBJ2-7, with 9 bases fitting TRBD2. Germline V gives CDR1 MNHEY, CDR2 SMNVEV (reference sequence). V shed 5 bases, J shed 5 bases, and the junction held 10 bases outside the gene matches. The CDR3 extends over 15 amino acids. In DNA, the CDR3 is TGTGCCAGCAGTGCCCCGGGACTAGCAGTCCACGAGCAGTACTTC. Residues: CASSAPGLAVHEQYF.